This T cell receptor beta chain derives from a study of OX40 agonist ivuxolimab in advanced cancers. Context from the whole study: Ivuxolimab was an agonistic, fully human IgG2 monoclonal antibody directed against OX40 (CD134), a costimulatory receptor. Intravenous ivuxolimab was administered to patients every 2 weeks at six dose levels: 0.01, 0.1, 0.3, 1.5, 3 and 10 mg/kg. Of the roughly 51 patients in dose escalation, about 20 had hepatocellular carcinoma, approximately 15 had melanoma, 9 had renal cell carcinoma and 9 had head and neck cancer. The dose-escalation cohort was 82.7% male with a mean age of about 65 years, ranging from roughly 23 to 85. Patients were allowed to have had prior anti-PD-1, anti-PD-L1 or anti-CTLA-4 therapy, and approximately 40% of the dose-escalation patients had been treated with checkpoint inhibitors. Partial responses were achieved by three dose-escalation patients, of whom one had hepatocellular carcinoma and two had cutaneous melanoma. The point of sequencing TCRbeta in the periphery was to test whether ivuxolimab changed TCR sequence diversity and drove clonal T-cell expansion. The paper covers the monotherapy dose-escalation part of the phase I ivuxolimab trial, which included N of about 51 patients. Results and caveats for the whole study, not just this receptor: At doses from 0.1 to 3.0 mg/kg, clonal expansion was seen in both CD4+ and CD8+ blood T cells between baseline and week 6. In the 0.1-3.0 mg/kg groups, partial responders had among the lowest normalized peripheral clonal expansion, particularly in CD8+ T cells. Which antigens the clonally expanded peripheral T cells were specific for was not determined. Low levels of normalized T-cell clonal expansion were also seen in some patients who did not respond. After ivuxolimab, CD8+ T cells had more expanded clones than CD4+ T cells on average.

Genomic DNA was extracted from sorted cells for sequencing of the TCRbeta CDR3 region. The immunoSEQ Assay was used for sequencing of TCRbeta CDR3 regions. TCRdb holds this immuneACCESS table with in-frame rearrangements only. Some clones are missing; in checked studies, unresolved V genes explain under half, and the rest has no known cause. The sample table contains roughly 62,000 clones; only one count was recorded for around 84% of them. 2.4% of the sample comes from the top ten. CDR1 is given as SNHLY and CDR2 as FYNNEI, both from the germline V gene. The cysteine opens and the phenylalanine closes a CDR3 of 15 amino acids. The read is trimmed to its CDR3 DNA, 45 bases read in frame from base 1. V loses 4 bases at its end and J loses 4 bases; junction bases beyond the gene matches: 7. The trial excluded patients who had a history of autoimmune disease or were on systemic immunosuppression. Peripheral blood for TCR sequencing was drawn from every dose cohort at baseline, at cycle 4 day 1 and at cycle 7 day 1. The samples were drawn from a first-in-human, open-label, multicenter phase I dose-escalation trial of ivuxolimab. Adults with locally advanced or metastatic melanoma, renal cell, hepatocellular, or head and neck squamous cell carcinoma were enrolled in the trial. Before TCR sequencing, CD4+ T cells and CD8+ T cells from peripheral blood were sorted into separate populations.

As concerns this clone: Its antigen is currently not known. No clone much larger than this one lies a single base away; base qualities are absent.

The sequencing used CD4+ or CD8+ T cells sorted from blood, collected in a trial of the OX40 agonist ivuxolimab. This chain is built from TRBV2 and TRBJ1-2, with 9 middle bases fitting TRBD1. The receptor's source is an adult with an advanced solid tumor such as melanoma, head and neck, liver or kidney cancer. The CDR3 region: CASSAWGQGSYGYTF. The nucleotide sequence reads as follows: TGTGCCAGCAGTGCGTGGGGACAGGGAAGCTATGGCTACACCTTC.